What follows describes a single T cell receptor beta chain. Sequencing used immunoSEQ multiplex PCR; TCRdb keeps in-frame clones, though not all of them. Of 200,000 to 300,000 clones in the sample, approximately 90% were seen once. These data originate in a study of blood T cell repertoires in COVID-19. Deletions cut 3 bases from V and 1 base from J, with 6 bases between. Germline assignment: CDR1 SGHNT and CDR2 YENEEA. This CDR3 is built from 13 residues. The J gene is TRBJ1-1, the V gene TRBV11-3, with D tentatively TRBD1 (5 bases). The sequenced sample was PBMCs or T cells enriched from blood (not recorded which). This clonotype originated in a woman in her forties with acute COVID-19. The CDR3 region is CASSFTGNTEAFF. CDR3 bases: TGTGCCAGCAGCTTCACAGGGAACACTGAAGCTTTCTTT.